These T cell receptor beta chains were read from a single sample in a study of T cell changes during pregnancy in multiple sclerosis. Profiled with immunoSEQ multiplex PCR; TCRdb holds only in-frame clones, not every one. In the table there are 20,000 to 25,000 clones, about 86% of which are singletons. The material sequenced was CD4+ T cells from peripheral blood mononuclear cells, taken in the first trimester of pregnancy. These receptors all come from a female donor in good health, enrolled as a control in a pregnancy study. Each CDR3 is given with its conserved first and last residue. D genes are given only for firm matches. The size field is filled for only some rows; it gives once, few, many or a size class.

v_call	j_call	clone_size	d_call	cdr3_nt	cdr3_aa
TRBV11-2	TRBJ1-1	.	.	TGTGCCAGCAGCGCGCCGGGACTGCCGAACACTGAAGCTTTCTTT	CASSAPGLPNTEAFF
TRBV27	TRBJ2-3	.	TRBD2	TGTGCCAGCAGTTTCGGCGGGAGAACAGATACGCAGTATTTT	CASSFGGRTDTQYF
TRBV10-3	TRBJ1-5	.	TRBD1	TGTGCCATCAGTGAAGGCAGGGGGGAGAATCAGCCCCAGCATTTT	CAISEGRGENQPQHF
TRBV2	TRBJ1-2	.	.	TGTGCCAGCAGTGAGGACAGATCTATTAACTATGGCTACACCTTC	CASSEDRSINYGYTF
TRBV7-2	TRBJ1-1	.	.	TGTGCCAGCAGCCACGGCAGGGTAAGGGGCACTGAAGCTTTCTTT	CASSHGRVRGTEAFF
TRBV19	TRBJ2-1	.	.	TGTGCCAGTAGGGCGTCGGGGAATGCCTACAATGAGCAGTTCTTC	CASRASGNAYNEQFF
TRBV14	TRBJ2-1	.	TRBD2	TGTGCCAGCAGCCAAGAGCTCGGACTAGCGGGAGCAAATGAGCAGTTCTTC	CASSQELGLAGANEQFF
TRBV6-1	TRBJ1-1	.	.	TGTGCCAGCAGTGAGTCGGAGTTGAACACTGAAGCTTTCTTT	CASSESELNTEAFF
TRBV7-3	TRBJ2-2	.	TRBD2	TGTGCCAGCAGCTTTAAGGTTGGGACTAGCGGGGCCACCGGGGAGCTGTTTTTT	CASSFKVGTSGATGELFF
TRBV6-6	TRBJ1-5	few	.	TGTGCCAGCAGTTATTCGGTACCGCGGCCCCAGCATTTT	CASSYSVPRPQHF
TRBV29-1	TRBJ1-1	.	.	TGCAGCGCCTCGCCCCGGAGTACCACTGAAGCTTTCTTT	CSASPRSTTEAFF
TRBV9	TRBJ2-1	.	TRBD1	TGTGCCAGCAGCGTAGATCCGACAGGGGGCGGCTACAATGAGCAGTTCTTC	CASSVDPTGGGYNEQFF
TRBV6-6	TRBJ1-6	.	.	TGTGCCAGCAGTAGGACAGTTGCTAATTCACCCCTCCACTTT	CASSRTVANSPLHF
TRBV29-1	TRBJ2-3	.	.	TGCAGCGTTGAGCCCCGGAGCACAGATACGCAGTATTTT	CSVEPRSTDTQYF
TRBV11-1	TRBJ2-5	once	.	TGTGCCAGCAGCTTAGGACAGGACCCCCCCCAAGAGACCCAGTACTTC	CASSLGQDPPQETQYF
TRBV7-9	TRBJ2-1	.	TRBD2	TGTGCCAGCAGCTCGGGACTAGCTGTCAATGAGCAGTTCTTC	CASSSGLAVNEQFF
TRBV5-6	TRBJ2-7	.	.	TGTGCCAGCATGGGCCCCCGAGGGACAAACTACGAGCAGTACTTC	CASMGPRGTNYEQYF
TRBV10-2	TRBJ2-1	.	TRBD2	TGCGCCAGCAGTTCTACTAGCGGGGGGTACAATGAGCAGTTCTTC	CASSSTSGGYNEQFF
TRBV7-2	TRBJ1-3	.	.	TGTGCCAGCAGCTTAACAGCTAACTCTGGAAACACCATATATTTT	CASSLTANSGNTIYF
TRBV27	TRBJ1-1	few	.	TGTGCCAGCAGTTCCTTCGCTGCGTGGAGGGACACTGAAGCTTTCTTT	CASSSFAAWRDTEAFF
TRBV19	TRBJ1-1	.	TRBD1	TGTGCCAGTAGTATGGGACAGGGAAGGAACACTGAAGCTTTCTTT	CASSMGQGRNTEAFF
TRBV18	TRBJ2-5	.	.	TGTGCCAGCTCACCACCCCTGGCGGGGCACCAAGAGACCCAGTACTTC	CASSPPLAGHQETQYF
TRBV6-5	TRBJ1-2	.	.	TGTGCCAGCAGTGGAGAATATGGCTACACCTTC	CASSGEYGYTF
TRBV10-1	TRBJ1-3	.	.	TGCGCCAGCACCGAGCGGGCAGGGACTCTCTCAGGAAACACCATATATTTT	CASTERAGTLSGNTIYF
TRBV6-1	TRBJ1-4	once	.	TGTGCCAGCAGTGAACATAATGAAAAACTGTTTTTT	CASSEHNEKLFF
TRBV9	TRBJ2-5	.	TRBD2	TGTGCCAGCAGCGCTCCCCTTATAGCGGGGGGGCCTCGAGAGACCCAGTACTTC	CASSAPLIAGGPRETQYF
TRBV9	TRBJ1-2	.	TRBD1	TGTGCCAGCAGCGCACGGGACAGGGAACGAAACGGCTACACCTTC	CASSARDRERNGYTF
TRBV5-1	TRBJ2-1	.	.	TGCGCCAGCAGCTTGGCGCGGGAAATTTCTCAGTTCTTC	CASSLAREISQFF
TRBV6-5	TRBJ1-2	.	TRBD1	TGTGCCAGCAGTCCACAGGGGGCGCGGAGGGGCTACACCTTC	CASSPQGARRGYTF
TRBV15	TRBJ2-1	few	TRBD2	TGTGCCACCAGCAGATCACGGCTAGCGGGAGTCGATGAGCAGTTCTTC	CATSRSRLAGVDEQFF
TRBV10-3	TRBJ1-2	.	TRBD1	TGTGCCATCAGTGAGAGTTTGAGACAGGGGGCGTATGGCTACACCTTC	CAISESLRQGAYGYTF
TRBV5-4	TRBJ2-5	.	.	TGTGCCAGCAGCTTGGGCAGGTGGGAGACCCAGTACTTC	CASSLGRWETQYF